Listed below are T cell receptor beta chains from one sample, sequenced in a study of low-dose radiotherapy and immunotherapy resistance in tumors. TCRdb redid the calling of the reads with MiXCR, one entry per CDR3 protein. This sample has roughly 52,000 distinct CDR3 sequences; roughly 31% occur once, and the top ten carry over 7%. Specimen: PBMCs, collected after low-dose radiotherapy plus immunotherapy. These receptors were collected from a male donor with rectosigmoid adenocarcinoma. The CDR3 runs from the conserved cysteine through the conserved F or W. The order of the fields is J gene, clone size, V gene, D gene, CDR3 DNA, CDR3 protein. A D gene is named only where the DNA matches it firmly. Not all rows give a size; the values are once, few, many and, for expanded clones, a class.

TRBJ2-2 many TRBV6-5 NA TGTGCCAGCAGCCGGGCGTCAGAGTCGGGGGAGCTGTTTTTT CASSRASESGELFF
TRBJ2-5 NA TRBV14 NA TGTGCCAGCAGCCAGAATTCCAGGGGGAGGAAGACCCAGTACTTC CASSQNSRGRKTQYF
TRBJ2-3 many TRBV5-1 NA TGCGCCAGCAGCTTGGATGGACAGACCACAGATACGCAGTATTTT CASSLDGQTTDTQYF
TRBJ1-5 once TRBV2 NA TGTGCCAGCAGTGACATGAGCAATCAGCCCCAGCATTTT CASSDMSNQPQHF
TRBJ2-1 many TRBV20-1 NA TGCAGTGCTCCTAGGGCGGGAAGGGACAATGAGCAGTTCTTC CSAPRAGRDNEQFF
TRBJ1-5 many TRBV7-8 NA TGTGCCAGCAGCTCGGACAGACTGGATAATCAGCCCCAGCATTTT CASSSDRLDNQPQHF
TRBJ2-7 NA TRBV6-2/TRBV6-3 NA TGTGCCAGCAGTTACTCGGGCATCGAGCAGTACTTC CASSYSGIEQYF
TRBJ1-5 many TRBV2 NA TGTGCCAGCGGTGGGATGAAGGATCAGCCCCAGCATTTT CASGGMKDQPQHF
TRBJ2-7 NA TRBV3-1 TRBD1 TGTGCCAGCAGCCTTGGGATCGGGACAGGGGGACACGAGCAGTACTTC CASSLGIGTGGHEQYF
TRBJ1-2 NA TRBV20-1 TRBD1 TGCAGTGCTCCTCCCGGACAGGGCAGAAACTATGGCTACACCTTC CSAPPGQGRNYGYTF
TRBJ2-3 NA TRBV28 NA TGTGCCAGCAGCCCGGGACGGAGGGATACGCAGTATTTT CASSPGRRDTQYF
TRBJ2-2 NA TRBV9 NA NA CASSPEGRKAGEHRGAVFF
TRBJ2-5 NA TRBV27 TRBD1 TGTGCCAGCAGCTCGCGGACAGGGACAACCCAAGAGACCCAGTACTTC CASSSRTGTTQETQYF
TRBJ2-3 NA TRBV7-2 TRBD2 TGTGCCAGCAGCCAGGCGGCTAGCGGGAGGGGGGAGACCCATACGCAGTATTTT CASSQAASGRGETHTQYF
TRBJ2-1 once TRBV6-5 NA TGTGCCAGCAGCCGTAGCAGGCAGGGGAATTTTTACAATGAGCAGTTCTTC CASSRSRQGNFYNEQFF
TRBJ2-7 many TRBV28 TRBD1 TGTGCCAGCAGCCCCTCGGGACAGGGGGCTTACGAGCAGTACTTC CASSPSGQGAYEQYF
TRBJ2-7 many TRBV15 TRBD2 TGTGCCACCAGCGCAAGTCGTAGCGGGAGTTCTTACGAGCAGTACTTC CATSASRSGSSYEQYF
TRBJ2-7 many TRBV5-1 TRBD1 TGCGCCAGCAGCATTAACCGGGACAGGGATGGCGAGCAGTACTTC CASSINRDRDGEQYF